Below, 10 T cell receptor beta chains from the same sample are listed, as sequenced in a study of Ad26.COV2.S vaccination and SARS-CoV-2 variants. Treatment in this sample: over 15 received Ad26.COV2.S at low or high dose, single or two shots; roughly five received placebo; per-sample allocation not given. Material that was analyzed had been drawn on day 63 after the first vaccine or placebo injection. Profiling relied on immunoSEQ multiplex PCR, and the TCRdb table lists in-frame clones only, not all of them. This sample carries approximately 500,000 clones, around 85% of them seen once, and the ten largest clones take about 13%. The material sequenced was peripheral blood, taken in a trial of Ad26.COV2.S vaccine versus placebo. The receptors come from a person aged 18-60 years who received the Ad26.COV2.S COVID-19 vaccine or a placebo.

CDR3 loop: CAWRKGGTEAFF. The CDR3 coding sequence is TGTGCCTGGAGGAAAGGGGGCACTGAAGCTTTCTTT. This chain connects TRBV30 to TRBJ1-1; D is perhaps TRBD1 (6 bases). The V end was cut by 3 bases, the J end by 4 bases, with 9 bases between. CDR1 is GTSNPN and CDR2 is SVGIG in the germline V gene (reference sequence). This CDR3 is built from 12 residues.

The chain combines TRBV7-2 with TRBJ1-6; no clear D. The CDR3 length is 16 residues. V lost 4 bases, J lost 11 bases, and 21 bases lay in between. Per germline, CDR1 SGHTA and CDR2 FQGNSA. The CDR3 nucleotides are TGTGCCAGCAGCTCCGATACCCCTCTTAGGGTCGCACCCCTCCACTTT. Its translation: CASSSDTPLRVAPLHF.

The chain has TRBV5-4 and TRBJ1-2, with 9 bases lining up with TRBD1. Losses at the gene ends were 4 bases for V and 4 bases for J; bases not matched to a gene: 5. This CDR3 has 14 amino acids. Germline V gene lookup returns CDR1 SGHNT and CDR2 YYREEE (reference sequence). The CDR3 DNA is TGTGCCAGCAGCCCGGGGGACAGGGTCTATGGCTACACCTTC. This encodes CASSPGDRVYGYTF.

V is TRBV6-5 and J is TRBJ2-2; D gene unclear. There are 12 residues in the CDR3. Trimming removed 6 bases from V and 6 bases from J, with 8 bases in between. Germline values: CDR1 MNHEY, CDR2 SVGAGI. CDR3 DNA sequence: TGTGCCAGCAGGCCTGTGGCCGGGGAGCTGTTTTTT. It codes for CASRPVAGELFF.

The gene calls are TRBV29-1 and TRBJ2-1; TRBD1 or TRBD2 may be the D gene (5 bases each). Looked up from germline, CDR1 is SQVTM and CDR2 is ANQGSEA. The V gene lost 7 bases and the J gene lost 7 bases, with 26 bases spanning the gap. This CDR3 has 16 amino acids. CDR3 residues: CSATRDGLSSRNEQFF. In DNA, the CDR3 is TGCAGCGCCACCAGGGACGGGCTAAGCTCTAGGAATGAGCAGTTCTTC.

Here the CDR3 DNA reads TGTGCCACCAGTGAACGGGACCCTGGGGGTTGGGAGCAGTTCTTC. Protein: CATSERDPGGWEQFF. The chain has TRBV24-1 and TRBJ2-1; perhaps D is TRBD1 or TRBD2 (5 bases each). Germline-derived CDR1 and CDR2 are KGHDR and SFDVKD. The CDR3 sequence is 15 residues long. Trimming took off 4 bases at V and 10 bases at J, with 19 bases between the two ends.

The V call is TRBV7-8, the J call TRBJ1-3; the D gene is possibly TRBD1 (5 bases). This CDR3 has 13 amino acids. V was shortened by 0 bases and J by 16 bases, with 16 bases between the two germline ends. Germline V gives CDR1 SGHVS, CDR2 FQNEAQ. DNA of the CDR3: TGTGCCAGCAGCTTAGCGGGGGACGGCCCGAGGTATTTT. It is translated as CASSLAGDGPRYF.

In DNA form, the CDR3 reads TGTGCCAGCAGCCATGGGACAGGGGCCTACAATGAGCAGTTCTTC. Its protein product is CASSHGTGAYNEQFF. This sequence joins TRBV6-2 or TRBV6-3 and TRBJ2-1; 10 bases map to TRBD1. The V gene's germline CDR1 is MNHEY and CDR2 SVGEGT. The CDR3 has 15 residues. The ends lost 6 bases at V and 2 bases at J; junction bases unmatched: 4.

This chain uses TRBV30 with TRBJ2-3, with TRBD2 matching over 9 bases. CDR1 GTSNPN and CDR2 SVGIG come from the germline V gene (reference sequence). CDR3 size: 14 residues. V trimming: 3 bases; J trimming: 6 bases; junction bases outside the gene matches: 7. In DNA form, the CDR3 reads TGTGCCTGGAGAATTGCGGGAGGGCTGGATACGCAGTATTTT. It is translated as CAWRIAGGLDTQYF.

The chain joins TRBV29-1 to TRBJ1-2; the D is unclear. Per germline, CDR1 SQVTM and CDR2 ANQGSEA. This CDR3 region has 13 residues. Deletions cut 7 bases from V and 4 bases from J, with 16 bases between. Here the CDR3 reads CSARHRTSYGYTF. CDR3 in DNA: TGCAGCGCTCGACATAGAACCTCCTATGGCTACACCTTC.